The source of this T cell receptor beta chain is a study of early T cells in non-severe SARS-CoV-2 infection. Germline loops: CDR1 MDHEN, CDR2 SYDVKM. V lost 5 bases and J lost 0, with 11 bases in between. The CDR3 extends over 15 amino acids. The protocol attached unique molecular identifiers to individual cDNA molecules. TCRdb re-called the 5' RACE reads with MiXCR, one entry per CDR3 protein. The data show 60,000 to 75,000 distinct CDR3 sequences, about a tenth seen once. The clonotype comes from an adult who was a healthcare worker with PCR-confirmed SARS-CoV-2 infection or an uninfected control (not recorded which). The input for sequencing was whole blood, taken at baseline. The V and J genes are TRBV28 and TRBJ2-4; D assignment may be TRBD1 or TRBD2 (5 bases each). The CDR3 DNA reads as TGTGCCAGCAGTCGACCCGGGGCAGCCAAAAACATTCAGTACTTC. This codes for CASSRPGAAKNIQYF.